The TCR beta chain under discussion was sequenced for a study of blood T cell repertoires in COVID-19. Study at large: PBMCs, B-cell-depleted T cells, or T cells were the source of the cDNA or gDNA that made up the material.

In the study's own analysis: Amplification with reference gene primers provided the estimates of nucleated cell counts. Clones were read by immunoSEQ multiplex PCR, and TCRdb kept only the in-frame ones, dropping some. Clone size and V and J calls were adopted from that table, with D and trimming inferred from the DNA. The data contain around 110,000 clones, around nine tenths of them singletons. The V gene lost 0 bases and the J gene lost 3 bases, with 21 bases spanning the gap. Per the germline V gene, CDR1 is SGHKS and CDR2 is YYEKEE (reference sequence). CDR3 length: 19 residues. The TCR sequence derives from a man aged 35 to 55 with acute or convalescent COVID-19. Sequencing used peripheral blood. This chain uses TRBV5-5 with TRBJ2-2, with TRBD1 as a possible D gene (6 bases). CDR3 sequence reads: CASSLGASRGIRDTGELFF. The DNA for the CDR3 is TGTGCCAGCAGCTTGGGGGCCTCCAGGGGAATAAGGGACACCGGGGAGCTGTTTTTT.